This record covers a single TCR beta chain. Its target is not known. The source of the sample is a study of cytomegalovirus exposure and HLA in healthy donors. Study as a whole: Across 350 to 500 genotyped donors, 65% to 90% landed in the Caucasian-associated ancestry cluster. Study findings and constraints: An ancestry cluster, one associated with Asian ancestry, reportedly showed fewer N-insertions than the approximately 650-donor mean in a later analysis. The study carried out a later analysis of TCR beta sequences. It associated some 18,000 of them with specific HLA alleles at a false discovery rate of 0.05.

J was trimmed by 3 bases and V by 0 bases; bases with no gene match: 5. Germline CDR1 SGHVS, CDR2 FQNEAQ. There are 16 residues in the CDR3. A multiplex PCR was run with 60 Vbeta primers and 13 Jbeta primers. Measured with immunoSEQ multiplex PCR; TCRdb has only the in-frame clones, and not every one. The data hold about 300,000 clones, with 86% observed a single time. At collection, donors were nominally healthy, but unrecorded immune exposures were probable. This TCR came from a man in his forties or fifties in good health and CMV-seropositive. Sequencing used PBMCs. This chain connects TRBV7-8 to TRBJ2-3; TRBD1 matches 8 bases. CDR3 bases: TGTGCCAGCAGCTTAGCTGGACAGGGATTGACAGATACGCAGTATTTT. It specifies CASSLAGQGLTDTQYF.